This T cell receptor (beta chain) was identified during a study of OX40 agonist ivuxolimab in advanced cancers. This CDR3 spans 12 amino acids. Deletions cut 1 base from V and 4 bases from J, with 5 bases between. From germline, CDR1 is SGHDT and CDR2 YYEEEE. Generated by immunoSEQ multiplex PCR, the TCRdb table keeps only in-frame clones and is missing some. The table includes about 86,000 clones, 87% detected once. The rearrangement links TRBV5-6 to TRBJ1-2, with D possibly TRBD1 on 5 matching bases. Source: CD4+ or CD8+ T cells sorted from blood, taken in a trial of the OX40 agonist ivuxolimab. The TCR was taken from an adult with an advanced solid tumor such as melanoma, head and neck, liver or kidney cancer. For the CDR3, the DNA is TGTGCCAGCAGCTTGAGGGGCTATGGCTACACCTTC. Translation gives CASSLRGYGYTF.